These 15 T cell receptor beta chains came from one sample sequenced in a study of blood T cell repertoires in COVID-19. The protocol was immunoSEQ multiplex PCR, while the TCRdb copy is restricted to in-frame clones and leaves out a portion. The top ten clones hold roughly 1.5% of a sample with about 140,000 clones, around four fifths of them seen once. The source material was peripheral blood. These receptors were collected from a human donor in a cohort sampled during active COVID-19.

The genes are TRBV7-8 and TRBJ2-7; 9 bases line up with TRBD2. CDR3 length: 18 amino acids. CDR1 and CDR2 from the germline V gene are SGHVS and FQNEAQ. Trimming removed 5 bases from V and 2 bases from J; junction bases left unmatched: 16. The CDR3 bases are TGTGCCAGCAGCCAAAGACGTTTCGGAGCGGGAGGTGCCTACGAGCAGTACTTC. Protein product: CASSQRRFGAGGAYEQYF.

In its sample, this clone was seen a few times. The chain uses TRBV5-1 and TRBJ2-7; D perhaps matches TRBD1 (5 bases). This CDR3 contains 13 residues. Trimming took 2 bases from V and 6 from J, leaving 12 bases between them. Germline V gives CDR1 SGHRS, CDR2 YFSETQ. The CDR3: CASSFGQGREQYF. CDR3 DNA: TGCGCCAGCAGCTTTGGGCAGGGCCGCGAGCAGTACTTC. Full variable domain (rest looked up from reference TRBV5-1 and TRBJ2-7): KAGVTQTPRYLIKTRGQQVTLSCSPISGHRSVSWYQQTPGQGLQFLFEYFSETQRNKGNFPGRFSGRQFSNSRSEMNVSTLELGDSALYLCASSFGQGREQYFGPGTRLTVT.

The chain combines TRBV6-5 with TRBJ1-5; no clear D gene. CDR3 length: 13 residues. Germline V CDR1 and CDR2: MNHEY, SVGAGI. Trimming left V 5 bases short and J 6 bases short, with 11 bases between. DNA of the CDR3: TGTGCCAGCAGTCAACGCGGAGGTCAGCCCCAGCATTTT. Its translation is CASSQRGGQPQHF.

The gene calls are TRBV9 and TRBJ1-6; unclear D gene. The CDR3 is 12 residues long. Germline V gene data show CDR1 as SGDLS and CDR2 as YYNGEE. V lost 3 bases to trimming and J lost 7 bases, with 5 bases between them. The CDR3 region is CASSAQNSPLHF. The DNA of the CDR3 is TGTGCCAGCAGCGCGCAGAATTCACCCCTCCACTTT.

The chain recombines TRBV19 with TRBJ2-4, with TRBD1 matching 8 bases. The CDR3 length is 16 residues. V was pared by 8 bases and J by 0 bases, with 9 bases of the junction left unmatched. CDR1 is LNHDA and CDR2 is SQIVND in the germline V gene (reference sequence). The CDR3 here is CASQLGGQVAKNIQYF. CDR3 bases: TGTGCCAGTCAGTTGGGGGGACAGGTAGCCAAAAACATTCAGTACTTC. Drawing the rest from reference TRBV19 and TRBJ2-4, the complete variable domain is DGGITQSPKYLFRKEGQNVTLSCEQNLNHDAMYWYRQDPGQGLRLIYYSQIVNDFQKGDIAEGYSVSREKKESFPLTVTSAQKNPTAFYLCASQLGGQVAKNIQYFGAGTRLSVL.

The chain carries TRBV9 and TRBJ2-5; D possibly corresponds to TRBD1 (7 bases). The CDR3 totals 15 residues. V was clipped by 0 bases and J by 1 base, with 10 bases between them. Germline CDR1 reads SGDLS; CDR2 reads YYNGEE. Here the CDR3 reads CASSVGGDSQETQYF. CDR3 in DNA: TGTGCCAGCAGCGTAGGGGGGGACAGCCAAGAGACCCAGTACTTC.

A word on this clone: Other nucleotide sequences from this sample produce the same CDR3. The V and J genes are TRBV18 and TRBJ1-1; D gene uncertain. Germline CDR1 is KGHSH and CDR2 is LQKENI. CDR3 length: 13 amino acids. V was cut by 6 bases and J by 1 base, with 9 bases left in between. CDR3 nucleotide sequence: TGTGCCAGCTCCCCCACAGAGAACACTGAAGCTTTCTTT. As protein: CASSPTENTEAFF.

The gene calls are TRBV10-3 and TRBJ1-2, with D perhaps TRBD1 (5 bases). This CDR3 comprises 13 residues. CDR1 ENHRY and CDR2 SYGVKD come from the germline V gene. V was clipped by 4 bases and J by 3 bases, with 9 bases between them. CDR3 bases: TGTGCCATCAGTGCCAGGGAGGACTATGGCTACACCTTC. It yields the protein CAISAREDYGYTF.

This chain uses TRBV25-1 with TRBJ2-6, with TRBD1 as a possible D gene (5 bases). CDR1 is MGHDK and CDR2 is SYGVNS in the germline V gene. The CDR3 totals 15 residues. The ends were cut back, 8 bases at V and 4 bases at J, with 15 bases in the middle. The CDR3 here is CASGQGSAGANVLTF. The DNA of the CDR3 is TGTGCCAGCGGCCAGGGATCAGCCGGGGCCAACGTCCTGACTTTC. Using reference TRBV25-1 and TRBJ2-6 for the parts outside the CDR3, the full variable domain is EADIYQTPRYLVIGTGKKITLECSQTMGHDKMYWYQQDPGMELHLIHYSYGVNSTEKGDLSSESTVSRIRTEHFPLTLESARPSHTSQYLCASGQGSAGANVLTFGAGSRLTVL.

The V and J genes are TRBV19 and TRBJ1-1, with a tentative D call TRBD1 (5 bases). CDR1 LNHDA and CDR2 SQIVND come from the germline V gene (reference sequence). The CDR3 contains 13 residues. The germline V and J ends were trimmed by 9 bases and 0 bases, with 11 bases remaining between them. DNA for the CDR3: TGTGCCAGAACAGGACACTTGAACACTGAAGCTTTCTTT. It translates to CARTGHLNTEAFF.

This clone was recorded once. The chain links TRBV15 to TRBJ2-3; the D gene is possibly TRBD1 (6 bases). Germline CDR1 is LNHNV and CDR2 is YYDKDF (reference sequence). The CDR3 covers 16 residues. V was trimmed by 0 bases and J by 0 bases, leaving 10 bases between them. This chain's CDR3 is CATSRDRDTSTDTQYF. Here the CDR3 DNA reads TGTGCCACCAGCAGAGACCGGGACACAAGCACAGATACGCAGTATTTT.

The V gene is TRBV18, the J gene TRBJ2-1, with D unresolved. Deletions cut 3 bases from V and 0 bases from J, with 9 bases between. Germline V gene lookup returns CDR1 KGHSH and CDR2 LQKENI. There are 15 residues in the CDR3. CDR3 residues: CASSPSVYSYNEQFF. CDR3 coding DNA: TGTGCCAGCTCACCTTCGGTATACTCCTACAATGAGCAGTTCTTC.

The V call is TRBV27, the J call TRBJ2-7; TRBD1 aligns across 7 bases. V lost 1 base and J lost 12; bases outside the gene matches: 15. CDR1 is MNHEY, CDR2 SMNVEV, per germline (reference sequence). The CDR3 is made up of 15 amino acids. The CDR3 spells CASSLFKGQRFYLYF. Here the CDR3 DNA reads TGTGCCAGCAGTTTATTTAAGGGACAGCGATTTTATCTGTACTTC.

This clone was seen at least ten times. The chain joins TRBV5-6 to TRBJ1-4; the D is unclear. Deletions cut 0 bases from V and 12 bases from J, with 15 bases between. The CDR3 loop spans 14 amino acids. Germline CDR1 is SGHDT and CDR2 is YYEEEE. CDR3 DNA sequence: TGTGCCAGCAGCTTGGAGATGTCCTCGCGGGAACTGTTTTTT. Translation: CASSLEMSSRELFF.

V and J are TRBV9 and TRBJ2-1; TRBD2 agrees at 8 bases. CDR1 and CDR2 from the germline V gene are SGDLS and YYNGEE. The CDR3 has 16 amino acids. V was pared by 2 bases and J by 7 bases, with 11 bases of the junction left unmatched. CDR3 DNA: TGTGCCAGCAGCGTTTACAGGGCTACGGGGGGGAATGAGCAGTTCTTC. Its protein product is CASSVYRATGGNEQFF.